The 27 T cell receptor beta chains below were found in one sample sequenced in a study of Graves' ophthalmopathy and Graves' hyperthyroidism. Using RNA transcripts, the TCR beta CDR3 regions were amplified. HTBI primers primed a first-round RT-PCR, and a second-round multiplex PCR followed. In TCRdb, the multiplex PCR reads were re-called with MiXCR into one record per CDR3 protein. The table records about 150,000 distinct CDR3 sequences, less than 45% of them present only once. Sequenced material: peripheral blood. The receptors originated from a woman aged 40 to 55 with Graves' ophthalmopathy.

There are many counts of this clonotype. The V and J genes are TRBV3-1 and TRBJ2-7; D is unresolved. Germline-derived CDR1 and CDR2 are LGHDT and YNNKEL (reference sequence). The CDR3 is 12 amino acids. Trimming shortened V by 4 bases and J by 9 bases, and 13 bases separated the two germline ends. DNA of the CDR3: TGTGCCAGCAGCCGCCCCCTGGAAAGGCAGTACTTC. It is translated as CASSRPLERQYF.

At least ten counts were recorded for this clonotype. The V and J genes are TRBV6-5 and TRBJ1-2; D not certain. CDR1 is MNHEY and CDR2 is SVGAGI in the germline V gene. The CDR3 length is 15 residues. Trimming left V 2 bases short and J 2 bases short, with 12 bases between. CDR3 DNA: TGTGCCAGCAGTTACAACGGTCCCATAAACTATGGCTACACCTTC. Its protein product is CASSYNGPINYGYTF.

This clonotype has at least ten counts. V and J are TRBV28 and TRBJ1-5, with TRBD1 identical over 9 bases. This CDR3 is built from 15 residues. The germline V gene has CDR1 MDHEN and CDR2 SYDVKM. The V segment lost 5 bases and the J segment 5 bases; nucleotides outside the gene matches: 7. The CDR3 sequence is CASSTRTGVHQPQHF. The CDR3 DNA reads as TGTGCCAGCAGTACCCGGACAGGGGTTCATCAGCCCCAGCATTTT.

The chain joins TRBV7-6 to TRBJ2-7, with D perhaps matching TRBD2 (6 bases). Germline CDR1 reads SGHVS; CDR2 reads FNYEAQ. This CDR3 has 15 amino acids. Trimming stripped 1 base from V and 0 bases from J, with 10 bases between. The CDR3 region has the DNA TGTGCCAGCAGCTTAGGCCCGCGGGGCTCCTACGAGCAGTACTTC. Translated, it gives CASSLGPRGSYEQYF.

This clonotype was observed at least ten times. The V gene is TRBV6-2 or TRBV6-3, the J gene TRBJ2-7, with TRBD2 matching over 8 bases. The CDR3 consists of 18 residues. Trimming took 6 bases from V and 1 from J; bases not matched to a gene: 17. From germline, CDR1 is MNHEY and CDR2 SVGEGT. In nucleotides, the CDR3 is TGTGCCAGCAGCCGGCCCCCCCAGCTCAGCGGGGGTTCCTACGAGCAGTACTTC. Protein: CASSRPPQLSGGSYEQYF.

The rearrangement links TRBV20-1 to TRBJ2-5; D not resolved. This CDR3 region has 12 residues. Trimming stripped 0 bases from V and 5 bases from J, with 7 bases between. The germline CDR1 and CDR2 sequences are DFQATT and SNEGSKA (reference sequence). The CDR3 DNA sequence: TGCAGTGCTAGAGATCCTAGGGAGACCCAGTACTTC. Its protein is CSARDPRETQYF.

This clonotype was found many times. The chain joins TRBV19 to TRBJ2-7, with D perhaps matching TRBD2 (7 bases). Germline V gene sequence: CDR1 LNHDA, CDR2 SQIVND (reference sequence). The CDR3 covers 15 residues. Trimming pared 10 bases from V and 1 base from J, leaving 20 bases between. CDR3 in amino acids: CATPVTAGHSYEQYF. CDR3 DNA: TGTGCCACCCCCGTTACAGCGGGACATTCCTACGAGCAGTACTTC.

This clonotype was seen repeatedly, ten times or more. This rearrangement joins TRBV6-5 to TRBJ1-2; 7 nucleotides agree with TRBD1. After removal of 5 bases from V and 10 bases from J, the junction contained 10 bases not matched to a gene. CDR3 length equals 13 residues. Germline CDR1 and CDR2: MNHEY and SVGAGI. CDR3 in amino acids: CASSISGTADYTF. Here the CDR3 DNA reads TGTGCCAGCAGTATCTCCGGGACAGCGGACTACACCTTC.

There are many counts of this clonotype. V and J are TRBV6-1 and TRBJ1-3; perhaps TRBD1 as D (5 bases). Germline CDR1 and CDR2: MNHNS and SASEGT. V lost 11 bases, J lost 8 bases, and 16 bases lay in between. The CDR3 extends over 12 amino acids. The DNA for the CDR3 is TGTGCCGCGGGGGAGGAGTCGGACACCATATATTTT. This encodes CAAGEESDTIYF.

This clonotype was observed at least ten times. V is TRBV28 and J is TRBJ2-5; D is uncertain. CDR3 length equals 13 residues. Trimming shortened V by 6 bases and J by 2 bases, and 10 bases separated the two germline ends. From germline, CDR1 is MDHEN and CDR2 SYDVKM. The CDR3: CASRPSAQETQYF. In DNA, the CDR3 is TGTGCCAGCAGACCGTCGGCTCAAGAGACCCAGTACTTC.

This clonotype was seen many times. This chain connects TRBV20-1 to TRBJ1-2; D remains ambiguous. From germline, CDR1 is DFQATT and CDR2 SNEGSKA (reference sequence). The CDR3 length is 12 residues. Trimming left V 6 bases short and J 8 bases short, with 16 bases between. CDR3 in amino acids: CSAPKDLGGYTF. For the CDR3, the DNA is TGCAGTGCGCCCAAAGACTTGGGGGGCTACACCTTC.

This clonotype was detected many times. In DNA form, the CDR3 reads TGTGCCAGCAGCTCCCTAGTGTCGGAAGCTTTCTTT. It codes for CASSSLVSEAFF. The rearrangement links TRBV7-9 to TRBJ1-1; D gene uncertain. V gave up 4 bases and J gave up 8 bases, with 11 bases separating them. CDR3 length equals 12 residues. CDR1 and CDR2 (germline): SEHNR, FQNEAQ (reference sequence).

Ten or more counts support this clonotype. This chain connects TRBV27 to TRBJ1-1; D is undetermined. V was clipped by 3 bases and J by 1 base, with 9 bases between them. This CDR3 has 14 amino acids. The V gene's germline CDR1 is MNHEY and CDR2 SMNVEV (reference sequence). The CDR3 bases are TGTGCCAGCAGTTTCGGAGGAACGAACACTGAAGCTTTCTTT. Protein product: CASSFGGTNTEAFF.

The genes are TRBV6-2 or TRBV6-3 and TRBJ2-5; D is undetermined. The CDR3 contains 12 residues. Trimming cost V 2 bases and J 7 bases, with 8 bases left between them. Looked up from germline, CDR1 is MNHEY and CDR2 is SVGEGT. CDR3 DNA sequence: TGTGCCAGCAGTTACGGCGCAGGGACCCAGTACTTC. It specifies CASSYGAGTQYF.

In its sample, this clonotype was seen many times. The V and J genes are TRBV4-1 and TRBJ1-5; D is unresolved. Germline V gene lookup returns CDR1 MGHRA and CDR2 YSYEKL. V lost 0 bases and J lost 0, with 15 bases in between. CDR3 size: 18 residues. Here the CDR3 DNA reads TGCGCCAGCAGCCAAGAATGGGTTTCGGCCATTAGCAATCAGCCCCAGCATTTT. Translating it yields CASSQEWVSAISNQPQHF.

The sample holds many counts of this clonotype. This chain joins TRBV6-5 and TRBJ2-2; D gene unclear. The V gene's germline CDR1 is MNHEY and CDR2 SVGAGI. The CDR3 loop spans 12 amino acids. Trimming removed 2 bases from V and 4 bases from J, with 2 bases in between. In DNA form, the CDR3 reads TGTGCCAGCAGTTACCCCACCGGGGAGCTGTTTTTT. Its translation: CASSYPTGELFF.

V usage is TRBV12-3 or TRBV12-4 and J usage is TRBJ2-5; 7 bases agree with TRBD2. This CDR3 has 15 amino acids. After removal of 3 bases from V and 3 bases from J, the junction contained 7 bases not matched to a gene. In DNA form, the CDR3 reads TGTGCCAGCAGTTTTGGGGGGGTGAGAGAAGAGACCCAGTACTTC. Its translation is CASSFGGVREETQYF.

V and J are TRBV7-9 and TRBJ2-5; 7 bases map to TRBD2. J gave up 5 bases and V 5 bases, and 8 bases lay outside the gene matches. Germline V CDR1 and CDR2: SEHNR, FQNEAQ (reference sequence). CDR3 length: 14 residues. CDR3 in amino acids: CASSHPTREETQYF. The DNA for the CDR3 is TGTGCCAGCAGCCACCCTACGCGGGAGGAGACCCAGTACTTC.

The chain combines TRBV27 with TRBJ1-2; D is undetermined. The CDR3 loop spans 12 amino acids. Per germline, CDR1 MNHEY and CDR2 SMNVEV (reference sequence). The V end lost 6 bases, the J end lost 7 bases, and 12 bases lay between the germline ends. CDR3 residues: CASSPFGIGYTF. The CDR3 region has the DNA TGTGCCAGCAGCCCGTTTGGGATTGGCTACACCTTC.

There are many counts of this clonotype. This chain connects TRBV4-2 to TRBJ2-5, with 13 bases matching TRBD2. Germline V gene lookup returns CDR1 LGHNA and CDR2 YNFKEQ. This CDR3 is 16 amino acids long. With 4 bases clipped from V and 4 bases from J, the junction kept 6 bases outside the gene matches. CDR3: CASSPGTSGIIETQYF. CDR3 in DNA: TGTGCCAGCAGCCCTGGGACTAGCGGGATAATAGAGACCCAGTACTTC.

This chain uses TRBV20-1 with TRBJ1-2; 8 nucleotides match TRBD1. CDR1 and CDR2 (germline): DFQATT, SNEGSKA (reference sequence). CDR3 length: 14 amino acids. The trim removed 2 bases at V and 8 bases at J, leaving 10 bases unmatched. The CDR3 region is CSARTDSGTGGYTF. DNA of the CDR3: TGCAGTGCTAGAACTGACTCCGGGACAGGAGGCTACACCTTC.

The chain combines TRBV28 with TRBJ2-7; 9 nucleotides align to TRBD1. The CDR3 spans 14 residues. V lost 5 bases to trimming and J lost 5 bases; unmatched junction nucleotides: 7. Germline V CDR1 and CDR2: MDHEN, SYDVKM. The CDR3 reads CASSPGTGSDEQYF. The CDR3 nucleotides are TGTGCCAGCAGTCCCGGGACAGGGAGCGACGAGCAGTACTTC.

This clonotype showed up many times. The J gene is TRBJ1-1, the V gene TRBV7-2; no clear D gene. This CDR3 contains 14 residues. Trimming shortened V by 7 bases and J by 1 base, and 13 bases separated the two germline ends. Germline loops: CDR1 SGHTA, CDR2 FQGNSA. CDR3 residues: CASILSPGNTEAFF. DNA of the CDR3: TGTGCCAGCATCCTATCCCCAGGGAACACTGAAGCTTTCTTT.

The chain combines TRBV7-2 with TRBJ1-3, with D hard to call. The germline V gene has CDR1 SGHTA and CDR2 FQGNSA. V was pared by 7 bases and J by 1 base, with 11 bases between. The length of the CDR3 is 14 residues. CDR3 amino acids: CASTDGSSGNTIYF. The CDR3 DNA sequence: TGTGCCAGCACCGATGGAAGTTCTGGAAACACCATATATTTT.

The V and J genes are TRBV6-1 and TRBJ2-7; D uncertain. Trimming took 8 bases from V and 0 from J, leaving 17 bases between them. The CDR3 sequence is 15 residues long. Per germline, CDR1 MNHNS and CDR2 SASEGT. Written as DNA, the CDR3 is TGTGCCAGCCGGATCGTGTTTTTAAGCTCCTACGAGCAGTACTTC. This gives the protein CASRIVFLSSYEQYF.

The table lists this clonotype with many counts. The chain has TRBV19 and TRBJ2-4; 14 positions match TRBD2. CDR1 and CDR2 from the germline V gene are LNHDA and SQIVND (reference sequence). V was pared by 0 bases and J by 9 bases, with 4 bases of the junction left unmatched. This CDR3 contains 16 residues. This chain's CDR3 is CASSIEGTSGRSIQYF. CDR3 bases: TGTGCCAGTAGTATAGAAGGGACTAGCGGGAGAAGCATTCAGTACTTC.

The DNA of the CDR3 is TGTGCCAGCAGTTATGGAGGGGGGTTATCTGAAGCTTTCTTT. Translated: CASSYGGGLSEAFF. The chain employs TRBV6-2 or TRBV6-3 and TRBJ1-1; a weak D match, TRBD1 (6 bases). The CDR3 is made up of 14 amino acids. CDR1 and CDR2 from the germline V gene are MNHEY and SVGEGT. With 3 bases removed from V and 6 bases from J, the gap between germline ends came to 14 bases.